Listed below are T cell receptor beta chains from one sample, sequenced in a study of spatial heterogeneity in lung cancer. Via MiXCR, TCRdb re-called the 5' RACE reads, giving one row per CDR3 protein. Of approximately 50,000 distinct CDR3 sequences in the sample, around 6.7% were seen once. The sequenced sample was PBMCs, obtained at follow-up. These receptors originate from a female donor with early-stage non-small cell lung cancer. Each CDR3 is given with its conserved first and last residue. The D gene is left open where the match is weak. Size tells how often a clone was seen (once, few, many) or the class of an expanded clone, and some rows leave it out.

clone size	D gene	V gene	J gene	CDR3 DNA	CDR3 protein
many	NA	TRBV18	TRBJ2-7	TGTGCCAGCTCACCCAGGGTTAATCCCTACGAGCAGTACTTC	CASSPRVNPYEQYF
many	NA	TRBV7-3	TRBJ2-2	TGTGCCAGCAGCCCCCCGGCGACCGGGGAGCTGTTTTTT	CASSPPATGELFF
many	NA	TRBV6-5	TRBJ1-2	TGTGCCAGCAGTTACGGAGGTTCCGCCTATGGCTACACCTTC	CASSYGGSAYGYTF
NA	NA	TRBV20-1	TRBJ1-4	TGCAGTGCCACAGACAGTCGTAATGAAAAACTGTTTTTT	CSATDSRNEKLFF
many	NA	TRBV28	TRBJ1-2	TGTGCCAGCAGTCTAAACTATGGCTACACCTTC	CASSLNYGYTF
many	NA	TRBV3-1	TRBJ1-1	TGTGCCAGCAGCCAAGGGAGAGTCGCCGCTTTCTTT	CASSQGRVAAFF
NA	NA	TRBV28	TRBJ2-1	TGTGCCTCGTCATACAATGAGCAGTTCTTC	CASSYNEQFF
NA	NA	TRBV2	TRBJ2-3	TGTGCCAGCAGTCGCGGGCTCAGCACAGATACGCAGTATTTT	CASSRGLSTDTQYF
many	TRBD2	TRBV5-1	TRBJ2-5	TGCGCCAGCAGCTCTGGACTAGCGGGGTTGGAGACCCAGTACTTC	CASSSGLAGLETQYF
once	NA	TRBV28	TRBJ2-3	TGTGCCAGCAGGGCCCCTAGCACAGATACGCAGTATTTT	CASRAPSTDTQYF
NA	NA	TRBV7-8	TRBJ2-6	TGTGCCAGCAGCTTAGGGGCCAGGTCTGGGGCCAACGTCCTGACTTTC	CASSLGARSGANVLTF
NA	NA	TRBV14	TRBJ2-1	TGTGCCAGCAGCCAACTCTTAGCGTCCTACAATGAGCAGTTCTTC	CASSQLLASYNEQFF
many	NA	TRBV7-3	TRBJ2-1	TGTGCCAGCAGCTTAGACGCCTACAATGAGCAGTTCTTC	CASSLDAYNEQFF
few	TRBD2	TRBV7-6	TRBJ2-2	TGTGCCAGCAGCTTATTCGGGGGGGACACCGGGGAGCTGTTTTTT	CASSLFGGDTGELFF
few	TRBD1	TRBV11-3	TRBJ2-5	TGTGCCAGCAGCTTAGCCCTCGGACAGGGTGAGGAGACCCAGTACTTC	CASSLALGQGEETQYF
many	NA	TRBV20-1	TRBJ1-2	TGCAGTGCTCAAGGGGGAAGCTATGGCTACACCTTC	CSAQGGSYGYTF
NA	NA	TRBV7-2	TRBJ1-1	TGTGCCAGCAGCTCAGGTCGGGTCAGCACTGAAGCTTTCTTT	CASSSGRVSTEAFF
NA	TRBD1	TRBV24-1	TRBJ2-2	TGTGCCACCAGTGACTCCGGACAGGGGGACGCCGGGGAGCTGTTTTTT	CATSDSGQGDAGELFF
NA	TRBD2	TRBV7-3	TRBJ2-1	TGTGCCAGCAGCCCAGAGGGACTAGCGGGGAGGGAGCAGTTCTTC	CASSPEGLAGREQFF
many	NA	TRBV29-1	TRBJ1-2	TGCAGCGTACTACCGGACGGACGAGCTAACTATGGCTACACCTTC	CSVLPDGRANYGYTF
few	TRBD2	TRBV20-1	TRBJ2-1	TGCAGTGCTGTACCTTGGACTAGCGGGGATTCAGATGAGCAGTTCTTC	CSAVPWTSGDSDEQFF
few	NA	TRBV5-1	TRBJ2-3	TGCGCCAGCAGGTTAAGTACAGATACGCAGTATTTT	CASRLSTDTQYF
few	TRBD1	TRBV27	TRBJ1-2	TGTGCCAGTTACCCGATTGGACAGGGTGCGGGCGGCTACACCTTC	CASYPIGQGAGGYTF
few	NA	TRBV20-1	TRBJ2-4	TGCAGTGCTAGAGAGGGGGTGAATATACTAGCCAAAAACATTCAGTACTTC	CSAREGVNILAKNIQYF
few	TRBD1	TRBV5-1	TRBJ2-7	TGCGCCAGCAGCTTGGGGGGCGTAAGGGACAGCTACGAGCAGTACTTC	CASSLGGVRDSYEQYF
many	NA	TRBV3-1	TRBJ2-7	TGTGCCAGCAGCCCCCAGGACAGAACCAGCTCCTACGAGCAGTACTTC	CASSPQDRTSSYEQYF
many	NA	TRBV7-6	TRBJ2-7	TGTGCCAGCAGCTTAGGGTTAGACTACGAGCAGTACTTC	CASSLGLDYEQYF
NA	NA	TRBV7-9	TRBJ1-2	TGTGCCAGCAGCCACCCAGGGGCGCCCCTCTATGGCTACACCTTC	CASSHPGAPLYGYTF
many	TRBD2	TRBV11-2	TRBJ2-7	TGTGCCAGCAGCACCGGGACTATCCTCTACGAGCAGTACTTC	CASSTGTILYEQYF
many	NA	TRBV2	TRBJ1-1	TGTGCCAGCAGTGAGTTCAGGGCGAACACTGAAGCTTTCTTT	CASSEFRANTEAFF
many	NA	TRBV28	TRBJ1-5	TGTGCCAGCAGTTCCCCAGCGGGTCAGCCCCAGCATTTT	CASSSPAGQPQHF
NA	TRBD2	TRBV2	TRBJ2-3	TGTGCCAGCAGGGCCGGGACTACCACAGATACGCAGTATTTT	CASRAGTTTDTQYF
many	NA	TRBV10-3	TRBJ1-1	TGTGCCATCAGCCCGAGGGGGGTAGACACTGAAGCTTTCTTT	CAISPRGVDTEAFF
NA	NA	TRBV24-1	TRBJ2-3	TGTGCCACCAGTGGTTCCGGGGAGAGGACAGATACGCAGTATTTT	CATSGSGERTDTQYF
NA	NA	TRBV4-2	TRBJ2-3	TGTGCCAGCAGCCAAGAAGACACGACCCGCACAGATACGCAGTATTTT	CASSQEDTTRTDTQYF
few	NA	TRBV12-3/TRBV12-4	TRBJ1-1	TGTGCCAGCAGTTTAAGTGGCACGAACACTGAAGCTTTCTTT	CASSLSGTNTEAFF
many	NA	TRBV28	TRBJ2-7	TGTGCCAGCAGTTTTTGGTGGGTGTATCTCGGAGATGACAGAGGTACTTCCTACGAGCAGTACTTC	CASSFWWVYLGDDRGTSYEQYF
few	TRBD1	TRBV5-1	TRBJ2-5	TGCGCCAGCAGCGGGGGACAGGCCCAAGAGACCCAGTACTTC	CASSGGQAQETQYF
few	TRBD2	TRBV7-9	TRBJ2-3	TGTGCCAGCAGCTTAGTTGCGGGGGTCACAGATACGCAGTATTTT	CASSLVAGVTDTQYF
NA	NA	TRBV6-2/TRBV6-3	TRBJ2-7	TGTGCCAGCAGTTACTCTGGCCACGAGCAGTACTTC	CASSYSGHEQYF
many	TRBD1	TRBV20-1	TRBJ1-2	TGCAGTGCTAGAGATCTCGACAGGGAGGCGTTCTATGGCTACACCTTC	CSARDLDREAFYGYTF
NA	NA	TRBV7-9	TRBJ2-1	TGTGCCAGCAGCCCTCATTTGGAGGAGCAGTTCTTC	CASSPHLEEQFF
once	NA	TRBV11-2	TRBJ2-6	TGTGCCAGCAGCCCAACAGGGTCTGGGGCCAGCGCCCTGACTTTC	CASSPTGSGASALTF
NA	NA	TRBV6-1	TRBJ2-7	TGTGCCAGCAGTGGGGGTCCGAGACTCTACGAGCAGTACTTC	CASSGGPRLYEQYF
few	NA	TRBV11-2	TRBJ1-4	TGTGCCAGCAGCACGCCGGGACGCAAACTGGAACTGTTTTTT	CASSTPGRKLELFF
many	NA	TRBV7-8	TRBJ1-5	TGTGCCAGCAGCCGAAACCCCCAGTCCCAGGCCCAGCATTTT	CASSRNPQSQAQHF
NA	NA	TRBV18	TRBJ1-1	TGTGCCAGCTCACCAGGAGGAGCGAACACTGAAGCTTTCTTT	CASSPGGANTEAFF
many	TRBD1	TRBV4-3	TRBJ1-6	TGCGCCAGCAGCCAAGAAGTATCCGGGACAGGGGGCTGGGTTGATTCACCCCTCCACTTT	CASSQEVSGTGGWVDSPLHF
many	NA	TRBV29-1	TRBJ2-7	TGCAGCGTTGAAAAACTCCACTCCTCAAACTACGAGCAGTACTTC	CSVEKLHSSNYEQYF
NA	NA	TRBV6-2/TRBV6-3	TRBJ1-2	TGTGCCAGCAGTTACTTCGGCGGGGGCTATGGCTACACCTTC	CASSYFGGGYGYTF
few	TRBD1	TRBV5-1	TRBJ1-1	TGCGCCAGCAGCCAGACCCCGGGACAGGGAAACACTGAAGCTTTCTTT	CASSQTPGQGNTEAFF
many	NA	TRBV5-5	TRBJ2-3	TGTGCCAGCAGCTCGTTTGCGGGCCCAGATACGCAGTATTTT	CASSSFAGPDTQYF
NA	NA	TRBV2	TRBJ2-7	TGTGCCAGCAGTCAGACTGGCTACGAGCAGTACTTC	CASSQTGYEQYF
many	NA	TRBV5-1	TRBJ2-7	TGCGCCAGCAGCCTGATATCGTCGTCCTACGAGCAGTACTTC	CASSLISSSYEQYF
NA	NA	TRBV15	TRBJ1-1	TGTGCCACCACCCCGTCCAGGCAATACACTGAAGCTTTCTTT	CATTPSRQYTEAFF